The 24 T cell receptor beta chains presented below share a single source sample, sequenced in a study of blood T cell repertoires in COVID-19. TCRdb keeps only in-frame clones here, not all; method: immunoSEQ multiplex PCR. The data contain 68,000 or so clones, approximately 79% of them singletons. Specimen: peripheral blood. All receptors come from a human donor in a cohort sampled during active COVID-19.

V is TRBV3-1 (or the pseudogene TRBV3-2) and J is TRBJ2-7; D ambiguous. Per the germline V gene, CDR1 is LGHDT and CDR2 is YNNKEL (reference sequence). The V end was cut by 5 bases, the J end by 10 bases, with 24 bases between. The CDR3 is 15 amino acids. The CDR3 sequence: CASSMSTEVTSRQYF. In DNA form, the CDR3 reads TGTGCCAGCAGCATGAGTACAGAAGTTACGAGCCGCCAGTACTTC.

The gene calls are TRBV2 and TRBJ1-2; 8 positions agree with TRBD1. The CDR3 runs 14 residues. Per the germline V gene, CDR1 is SNHLY and CDR2 is FYNNEI. V lost 3 bases and J lost 5; bases outside the gene matches: 5. The CDR3 sequence: CASSDAGGAYGYTF. CDR3 nucleotides: TGTGCCAGCAGTGATGCAGGGGGCGCTTATGGCTACACCTTC.

A few counts support this clone. The chain is built from TRBV6-9 and TRBJ2-7, with 7 positions matching TRBD1. The V and J ends lost 9 bases and 1 base, in that order; junction bases with no gene match: 6. CDR1 is MNHGY, CDR2 SVAAGI, per germline. This CDR3 has 13 amino acids. The CDR3 protein is CARGQDASYEQYF. CDR3 DNA: TGTGCCAGAGGACAGGATGCTTCCTACGAGCAGTACTTC.

The gene calls are TRBV19 and TRBJ2-3; 7 nucleotides align to TRBD1. The trim removed 5 bases at V and 3 bases at J, leaving 5 bases unmatched. Germline lookup yields CDR1 LNHDA and CDR2 SQIVND (reference sequence). CDR3 size: 14 residues. The CDR3: CASSGNRGTDTQYF. CDR3 coding DNA: TGTGCCAGTAGTGGTAACAGGGGTACAGATACGCAGTATTTT.

Only a few counts were recorded for this clone. The chain uses TRBV4-3 and TRBJ2-2; 13 positions agree with TRBD2. V lost 0 bases, J lost 6 bases, and 7 bases stayed unmatched. Germline V CDR1 and CDR2: LGHNA, YSLEER. This CDR3 is built from 18 residues. CDR3 coding DNA: TGCGCCAGCAGCCAAGAACGGTCGGGACTAGCGGGATCCGGGGAGCTGTTTTTT. Encoded protein: CASSQERSGLAGSGELFF.

This clone was detected a few times. The chain combines TRBV7-8 with TRBJ2-5; D might be TRBD1 (5 bases). Germline CDR1 is SGHVS and CDR2 is FQNEAQ. This CDR3 contains 14 residues. V lost 2 bases and J lost 5, with 12 bases in between. The CDR3 sequence is CASSLNGWGETQYF. In nucleotides, the CDR3 is TGTGCCAGCAGCTTAAATGGATGGGGCGAGACCCAGTACTTC.

This clone has just one count. The chain carries TRBV18 and TRBJ2-5; unclear D gene. The ends were cut back, 2 bases at V and 9 bases at J, with 13 bases in the middle. Per the germline V gene, CDR1 is KGHSH and CDR2 is LQKENI. There are 13 residues in the CDR3. CDR3 sequence reads: CASSPTEAPAQYF. In DNA, the CDR3 is TGTGCCAGCTCACCAACTGAGGCGCCGGCCCAGTACTTC.

This chain links TRBV12-3 or TRBV12-4 with TRBJ2-2, with no clear D. Trimming took 5 bases from V and 5 from J, leaving 9 bases between them. There are 13 residues in the CDR3. The CDR3 nucleotides read TGTGCCAGCAGTCCCTCCGGGACCGGGGAGCTGTTTTTT. It is translated as CASSPSGTGELFF.

CDR3 DNA sequence: TGTGCCAGCAGTGTCCGAGGGAAACCCTACGAGCAGTACTTC. It is translated as CASSVRGKPYEQYF. The chain uses TRBV2 and TRBJ2-7, with a tentative D call TRBD2 (5 bases). The CDR3 spans 14 residues. Germline V gene data show CDR1 as SNHLY and CDR2 as FYNNEI. Trimming pared 4 bases from V and 2 bases from J, leaving 12 bases between.

V is TRBV5-4 and J is TRBJ2-1; D might be TRBD2 (6 bases). V shed 10 bases and J shed 7 bases, with 24 bases lying between them. Germline V gene data show CDR1 as SGHNT and CDR2 as YYREEE (reference sequence). The CDR3 sequence is 15 residues long. Written as DNA, the CDR3 is TGTGCCGCGTCGCGGGACCACTCTTCCTTTAATGAGCAGTTCTTC. As protein: CAASRDHSSFNEQFF.

This chain connects TRBV18 to TRBJ2-1; 11 bases are a match to TRBD2. The CDR3 length is 18 residues. The germline CDR1 and CDR2 sequences are KGHSH and LQKENI. The junction had 15 bases not matched to a gene; V was cut back by 3 bases and J by 8 bases. CDR3 DNA: TGTGCCAGCTCACCTCGACTAGCGGGAAGCTCGGGGCAGGATGAGCAGTTCTTC. This translates into CASSPRLAGSSGQDEQFF.

V and J are TRBV5-1 and TRBJ2-7; 8 bases fit TRBD2. The length of the CDR3 is 14 residues. V shed 6 bases and J 6 bases; nucleotides not matched to a gene: 11. Per germline, CDR1 SGHRS and CDR2 YFSETQ. CDR3 residues: CASTPLGLGSEQYF. CDR3 in DNA: TGCGCCAGCACCCCCCTGGGACTAGGCTCCGAGCAGTACTTC.

This chain uses TRBV5-6 with TRBJ2-1; maybe TRBD2 (6 bases). The V gene lost 5 bases and the J gene lost 5 bases, with 17 bases spanning the gap. The CDR3 totals 15 residues. Germline loops: CDR1 SGHDT, CDR2 YYEEEE. This CDR3 is CASSRLGVSDNEQFF. In DNA form, the CDR3 reads TGTGCCAGCAGTAGACTAGGGGTGTCGGACAATGAGCAGTTCTTC. The entire variable domain, with the rest obtained from reference TRBV5-6 and TRBJ2-1, is as follows: DAGVTQSPTHLIKTRGQQVTLRCSPKSGHDTVSWYQQALGQGPQFIFQYYEEEERQRGNFPDRFSGHQFPNYSSELNVNALLLGDSALYLCASSRLGVSDNEQFFGPGTRLTVL.

CDR3 in amino acids: CASSQGESRGTQYF. Here the CDR3 DNA reads TGCGCCAGCAGCCAAGGGGAGTCCCGAGGTACGCAGTATTTT. The chain is built from TRBV4-1 and TRBJ2-3, with D perhaps TRBD2 (5 bases). Trimming took off 1 base at V and 8 bases at J, with 13 bases between the two ends. The CDR3 sequence is 14 residues long. Germline loops: CDR1 MGHRA, CDR2 YSYEKL.

V and J are TRBV7-9 and TRBJ2-7, with 8 bases aligning to TRBD1. V was pared by 5 bases and J by 1 base, with 4 bases of the junction left unmatched. This CDR3 has 14 amino acids. The germline gives CDR1 SEHNR, CDR2 FQNEAQ (reference sequence). The CDR3, as DNA: TGTGCCAGCAGCCCTGGGACAGGATCCTACGAGCAGTACTTC. Its translation is CASSPGTGSYEQYF.

The chain recombines TRBV11-3 with TRBJ2-7; the D gene is possibly TRBD2 (5 bases). The germline CDR1 and CDR2 sequences are SGHNT and YENEEA. Trimming shortened V by 6 bases and J by 6 bases, and 12 bases separated the two germline ends. The CDR3 contains 12 residues. The CDR3 DNA follows: TGTGCCAGCAGACTAGATCAGAGCGAGCAGTACTTC. This codes for CASRLDQSEQYF.

The chain couples TRBV24-1 to TRBJ2-5; TRBD2 aligns across 7 bases. The CDR3 has 14 residues. V shed 4 bases and J 4 bases; nucleotides not matched to a gene: 5. CDR1 is KGHDR and CDR2 is SFDVKD in the germline V gene. The CDR3 protein is CATSEAGVIETQYF. In DNA, the CDR3 is TGTGCCACCAGTGAGGCGGGAGTGATAGAGACCCAGTACTTC.

The chain uses TRBV15 and TRBJ1-4; TRBD1 aligns across 7 bases. J lost 10 bases, V lost 4 bases, and 9 bases had no gene match. The CDR3 spans 14 residues. CDR1 is LNHNV, CDR2 YYDKDF, per germline (reference sequence). CDR3: CATSKTGDSLKLFF. The CDR3 DNA reads as TGTGCCACCAGCAAAACCGGGGACAGCCTAAAACTGTTTTTT. The full variable domain, rest sourced from reference TRBV15 and TRBJ1-4, is DAMVIQNPRYQVTQFGKPVTLSCSQTLNHNVMYWYQQKSSQAPKLLFHYYDKDFNNEADTPDNFQSRRPNTSFCFLDIRSPGLGDTAMYLCATSKTGDSLKLFFGSGTQLSVL.

This clone is deemed large (0.1 to 1%). This chain uses TRBV2 with TRBJ2-3; 9 nucleotides match TRBD2. Germline values: CDR1 SNHLY, CDR2 FYNNEI. Trimming at V came to 5 bases and at J to 3 bases, leaving 3 bases not matched to a gene. The CDR3 consists of 14 residues. This CDR3 reads CASSRLAGTDTQYF. The CDR3 nucleotides read TGTGCCAGCAGTCGGCTAGCGGGAACAGATACGCAGTATTTT.

The chain carries TRBV19 and TRBJ2-6, with a weak D call TRBD2 (5 bases). Germline V gene data show CDR1 as LNHDA and CDR2 as SQIVND (reference sequence). The CDR3 loop spans 18 amino acids. The germline V and J ends were trimmed by 3 bases and 1 base, with 16 bases remaining between them. The CDR3 here is CASSIGTELGSGANVLTF. In DNA form, the CDR3 reads TGTGCCAGTAGTATCGGTACGGAACTAGGTTCTGGGGCCAACGTCCTGACTTTC.

J is TRBJ1-1 and V is TRBV5-1, with D possibly TRBD1 on 5 matching bases. CDR1 SGHRS and CDR2 YFSETQ come from the germline V gene. Trimming took off 3 bases at V and 1 base at J, with 7 bases between the two ends. The CDR3 runs 13 residues. The CDR3 DNA is TGCGCCAGCAGCTACGACAGGAACACTGAAGCTTTCTTT. Translation: CASSYDRNTEAFF.

CDR3 DNA: TGTGCCAGCAGCTTAGATTGGCAGGAGCAGTTCTTC. It codes for CASSLDWQEQFF. V usage is TRBV7-2 and J usage is TRBJ2-1; no reliable D call. The CDR3 sequence is 12 residues long. Trimming stripped 1 base from V and 10 bases from J, with 8 bases between. From germline, CDR1 is SGHTA and CDR2 FQGNSA.

V and J are TRBV3-1 (or the pseudogene TRBV3-2) and TRBJ2-5; maybe TRBD2 (5 bases). With 1 base removed from V and 9 bases from J, the gap between germline ends came to 6 bases. Germline assignment: CDR1 LGHDT and CDR2 YNNKEL (reference sequence). This CDR3 region has 11 residues. DNA for the CDR3: TGTGCCAGCAGCCAAGTCGGGGCCCAGTACTTC. It encodes CASSQVGAQYF.

This clone has just one count. DNA for the CDR3: TGTGCCAGCAGTTACAGGGGTGGGGATGAGCAGTTCTTC. It is translated as CASSYRGGDEQFF. V is TRBV6-6 and J is TRBJ2-1; possible D gene TRBD1, 5 bases. This CDR3 comprises 13 residues. CDR1 is MNHNY, CDR2 SVGAGI, per germline (reference sequence). V was trimmed by 2 bases and J by 8 bases, leaving 10 bases between them.